The rows below give T cell receptor beta chains drawn from one sample of a study of OX40 agonist ivuxolimab in advanced cancers. The table came from immunoSEQ multiplex PCR; TCRdb's copy has only in-frame clones and leaves some out. This table has around 80,000 clones, about 88% appearing once. Source: CD4+ or CD8+ T cells sorted from blood, taken in a trial of the OX40 agonist ivuxolimab. Source of these receptors: an adult with an advanced solid tumor such as melanoma, head and neck, liver or kidney cancer. Each CDR3 is given without its conserved first and last residue. The order of the fields is J gene, V gene, CDR3 protein.

j_call: TRBJ2-1
v_call: TRBV4-3
cdr3_aa: ASSSTSGRGNEQF

j_call: TRBJ2-7
v_call: TRBV2
cdr3_aa: ASSKKDSPTEQY

j_call: TRBJ1-4
v_call: TRBV18
cdr3_aa: ASSQLKWTGAEKLF

j_call: TRBJ1-1
v_call: TRBV27
cdr3_aa: ASSSFIQGKNTEAF

j_call: TRBJ1-2
v_call: TRBV5-8
cdr3_aa: ASSFGIYYGYT

j_call: TRBJ1-2
v_call: TRBV27
cdr3_aa: ASSPRTGGGYT

j_call: TRBJ1-5
v_call: TRBV29-1
cdr3_aa: SVVLPGQGGQPQH

j_call: TRBJ2-6
v_call: TRBV19
cdr3_aa: ASSRSGGTLFSGANVLT

j_call: TRBJ1-1
v_call: TRBV29-1
cdr3_aa: SVEDEMGILNTEAF

j_call: TRBJ2-7
v_call: TRBV5-5
cdr3_aa: ASSPGELEQY

j_call: TRBJ2-2
v_call: TRBV6-1
cdr3_aa: ASTETSPNTGELF

j_call: TRBJ1-1
v_call: TRBV27
cdr3_aa: ASRLGGTEAF

j_call: TRBJ2-5
v_call: TRBV6-1
cdr3_aa: ASSGRVVGSGETQY

j_call: TRBJ1-1
v_call: TRBV30
cdr3_aa: AWGGLNTEAF

j_call: TRBJ2-7
v_call: TRBV2
cdr3_aa: ASSFSLSGSYEQY

j_call: TRBJ1-2
v_call: TRBV6-5
cdr3_aa: ASRSTGYGYT